A selection of T cell receptor beta chains follows, all from one sample in a study of blood T cell repertoires in COVID-19. TCRdb's table, derived via immunoSEQ multiplex PCR, lists solely in-frame clones and lacks some. The sample contains under 70,000 clones, 80% of which appear only once. Sequencing was carried out using peripheral blood. The origin of the receptors is a human donor in a cohort sampled during active COVID-19. Both conserved end residues are part of each CDR3. A D gene is named only where the DNA matches it firmly. Size is omitted from some rows. Given values are once, few, many or a class for expanded clones.

TRBD2	TRBV11-1	TRBJ2-2	.	CASGTSGRKNTGELFF	TGTGCCAGCGGGACTAGCGGGAGAAAAAACACCGGGGAGCTGTTTTTT
TRBD1	TRBV19	TRBJ1-5	few	CASSLDTGQGHQPQHF	TGTGCCAGTAGTCTGGACACGGGACAGGGGCATCAGCCCCAGCATTTT
TRBD1	TRBV5-1	TRBJ2-5	.	CASSLEMTGGSETQYF	TGCGCCAGCAGCTTAGAAATGACAGGGGGCTCAGAGACCCAGTACTTC
TRBD1	TRBV29-1	TRBJ2-2	.	CSVDLGPPVGRGTGELFF	TGCAGCGTTGACCTGGGACCTCCAGTCGGCAGGGGGACCGGGGAGCTGTTTTTT
.	TRBV5-5	TRBJ2-3	.	CASSLAVAVGGTTDTQYF	TGTGCCAGCAGCTTGGCCGTAGCGGTGGGCGGGACCACAGATACGCAGTATTTT
.	TRBV4-1	TRBJ2-7	.	CASSQDRTPGTYEQYF	TGCGCCAGCAGCCAGGACCGGACTCCGGGGACCTACGAGCAGTACTTC
TRBD2	TRBV5-1	TRBJ2-7	.	CASSFTIQLAGVAYEQYF	TGCGCCAGCAGCTTCACCATCCAACTAGCGGGAGTCGCCTACGAGCAGTACTTC
.	TRBV28	TRBJ2-7	.	CASSFRRESEQYF	TGTGCCAGCAGTTTCAGGAGGGAGAGCGAGCAGTACTTC
TRBD2	TRBV7-3	TRBJ2-5	.	CASSLVGGSRETQYF	TGTGCCAGCAGCTTAGTCGGCGGGAGCCGAGAGACCCAGTACTTC
TRBD2	TRBV18	TRBJ2-7	.	CASFASGKSSYEQYF	TGTGCCAGCTTTGCTAGCGGGAAGAGCTCCTACGAGCAGTACTTC